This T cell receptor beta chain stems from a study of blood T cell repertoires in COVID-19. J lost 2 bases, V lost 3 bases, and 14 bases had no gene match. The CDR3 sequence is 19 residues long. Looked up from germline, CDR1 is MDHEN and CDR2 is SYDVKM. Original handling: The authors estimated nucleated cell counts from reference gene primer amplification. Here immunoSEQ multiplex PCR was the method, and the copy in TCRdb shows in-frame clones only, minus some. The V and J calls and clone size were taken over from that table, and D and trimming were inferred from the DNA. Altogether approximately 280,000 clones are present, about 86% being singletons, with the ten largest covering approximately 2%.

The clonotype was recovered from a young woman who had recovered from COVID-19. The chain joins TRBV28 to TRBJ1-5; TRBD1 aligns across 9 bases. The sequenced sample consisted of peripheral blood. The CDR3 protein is CASSFPGTGKTMGNQPQHF. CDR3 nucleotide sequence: TGTGCCAGCAGTTTCCCCGGGACAGGGAAGACGATGGGCAATCAGCCCCAGCATTTT.